The T cell receptor (beta chain) under discussion was sequenced for a study of blood T cell repertoires in COVID-19. At the level of the study: Sites across the United States, Italy and Spain contributed samples from acute and convalescent COVID-19. T cells, B-cell-depleted T cells, or PBMCs supplied cDNA or gDNA.

Per the original methods: Amplification of reference gene primers provided the estimated nucleated cell counts. Here immunoSEQ multiplex PCR was the method, and the copy in TCRdb shows in-frame clones only, minus some. For V, J and clone size, that table is used; D and trimming come from the DNA. In the table there are about 120,000 clones, around 77% of which are singletons. The CDR3 is 14 residues long. Germline CDR1 and CDR2: SQVTM and ANQGSEA. J was trimmed by 2 bases and V by 4 bases; bases with no gene match: 6. The clonotype comes from a human donor in a cohort sampled during active COVID-19. The sequencing input was peripheral blood. The genes are TRBV29-1 and TRBJ2-7; 9 bases map to TRBD1. The CDR3 DNA reads TGCAGCGTTGTCGGGACAGGGTCCCCCTACGAGCAGTACTTC. This codes for CSVVGTGSPYEQYF.